Presented here are 16 T cell receptor beta chains from one specimen sequenced in a study of T cell repertoires in cytomegalovirus infection. TCRdb itself ran the reads through MiXCR, one entry per CDR3 protein. This sample has 230,000 or so distinct CDR3 sequences, with roughly 34% found just once. Their antigens remain unidentified. The starting material was CD8+ T cells from cultured PBMCs, obtained from culture after CMV antigen stimulation. The receptors were gathered from a human donor in good health (CMV status not recorded). Some clones in this sample may be carry-over from other donors' samples.

The rearrangement joins TRBV11-2 to TRBJ2-7; D uncertain. The CDR3 runs to 13 residues. Deletions cut 5 bases from V and 2 bases from J, with 10 bases between. Germline V gene lookup returns CDR1 SGHAT and CDR2 FQNNGV. The CDR3 loop is CASSIAPTYEQYF. In DNA, the CDR3 is TGTGCCAGCAGCATAGCCCCGACCTACGAGCAGTACTTC.

There are many counts of this clonotype. The chain links TRBV7-2 to TRBJ2-1; 11 bases agree with TRBD2. V gave up 8 bases and J gave up 3 bases; unmatched junction bases: 9. Germline V gene sequence: CDR1 SGHTA, CDR2 FQGNSA. The CDR3 is made up of 16 amino acids. This chain's CDR3 is CASRRRGTSGYNEQFF. The CDR3 DNA reads TGTGCCAGCCGTAGGAGGGGGACTAGCGGCTACAATGAGCAGTTCTTC.

The genes are TRBV24-1 and TRBJ2-1; 14 bases match TRBD2. V was pared by 3 bases and J by 4 bases, with 7 bases of the junction left unmatched. Germline V gene lookup returns CDR1 KGHDR and CDR2 SFDVKD. The CDR3 is 18 amino acids. CDR3 DNA: TGTGCCACCAGTGATGCCTGGACTAGCGGGGGGCTTTACAATGAGCAGTTCTTC. This codes for CATSDAWTSGGLYNEQFF.

Only one count was recorded for this clonotype. The chain joins TRBV20-1 to TRBJ1-1; 7 bases agree with TRBD1. The CDR3 length is 16 residues. Germline CDR1 is DFQATT and CDR2 is SNEGSKA (reference sequence). Unmatched junction bases numbered 8, after V lost 0 bases and J lost 1 base. CDR3 amino acids: CSARDQRGPGNTEAFF. For the CDR3, the DNA is TGCAGTGCTAGAGATCAGAGGGGGCCGGGGAACACTGAAGCTTTCTTT.

The V call is TRBV7-9, the J call TRBJ2-3; 7 positions match TRBD2. This CDR3 contains 14 residues. Germline values: CDR1 SEHNR, CDR2 FQNEAQ (reference sequence). Germline trimming cut 4 bases from V and 1 base from J; bases unmatched to any gene: 2. CDR3 sequence (DNA): TGTGCCAGCAGCTCTGGACTAGGCACAGATACGCAGTATTTT. As protein: CASSSGLGTDTQYF.

This chain connects TRBV10-2 to TRBJ2-1; the D call may be TRBD1 or TRBD2 (5 bases each). Germline CDR1 WSHSY, CDR2 SAAADI. The CDR3 totals 15 residues. The V end lost 4 bases, the J end lost 4 bases, and 14 bases lay between the germline ends. The CDR3 nucleotides read TGCGCCAGCAGTGGAGGCGGCGAGGGGTACAATGAGCAGTTCTTC. It yields the protein CASSGGGEGYNEQFF.

This clonotype was observed a handful of times. This sequence joins TRBV29-1 and TRBJ1-2; D remains ambiguous. The germline V gene has CDR1 SQVTM and CDR2 ANQGSEA. Trimming cost V 4 bases and J 8 bases, with 17 bases left between them. This CDR3 comprises 13 residues. The chain's CDR3 is CSVGVGRNAGYTF. CDR3 nucleotides: TGCAGCGTTGGGGTGGGTAGGAACGCCGGCTACACCTTC. The full variable domain, its missing parts supplied by reference TRBV29-1 and TRBJ1-2, is SAVISQKPSRDICQRGTSLTIQCQVDSQVTMMFWYRQQPGQSLTLIATANQGSEATYESGFVIDKFPISRPNLTFSTLTVSNMSPEDSSIYLCSVGVGRNAGYTFGSGTRLTVV.

This chain connects TRBV7-9 to TRBJ2-1; 8 positions match TRBD2. J was trimmed by 4 bases and V by 1 base; bases with no gene match: 6. CDR1 and CDR2 from the germline V gene are SEHNR and FQNEAQ (reference sequence). The CDR3 length is 16 residues. This CDR3 is CASSLVGGRRYNEQFF. CDR3 nucleotides: TGTGCCAGCAGCTTAGTCGGCGGGAGGCGGTACAATGAGCAGTTCTTC. Using reference TRBV7-9 and TRBJ2-1 for the parts outside the CDR3, the full variable domain is DTGVSQNPRHKITKRGQNVTFRCDPISEHNRLYWYRQTLGQGPEFLTYFQNEAQLEKSRLLSDRFSAERPKGSFSTLEIQRTEQGDSAMYLCASSLVGGRRYNEQFFGPGTRLTVL.

The rearrangement uses TRBV27 and TRBJ2-1; TRBD1 aligns across 10 bases. With V trimmed by 6 bases and J by 4 bases, 6 bases remained unmatched. The CDR3 is 15 amino acids. Looked up from germline, CDR1 is MNHEY and CDR2 is SMNVEV (reference sequence). The chain's CDR3 is CASSNRDRGYNEQFF. In DNA form, the CDR3 reads TGTGCCAGCAGCAACCGGGACAGGGGTTACAATGAGCAGTTCTTC.

On this clonotype itself: This may come from a read error, since a much larger clone is one base off. This rearrangement joins TRBV12-3 or TRBV12-4 to TRBJ1-1; the D is unclear. V was trimmed by 2 bases and J by 3 bases, leaving 13 bases between them. The CDR3 has 15 residues. The CDR3 reads CASSLTCSGDTEAFF. CDR3 DNA sequence: TGTGCCAGCAGTTTAACTTGCAGCGGGGACACTGAAGCTTTCTTT.

In DNA, the CDR3 is TGTGCCAGCAGCTTCGAACTAGCGGGAGTCCCTTTCGAGCAGTACTTC. Residues: CASSFELAGVPFEQYF. The rearrangement joins TRBV7-8 to TRBJ2-7; 11 bases are shared with TRBD2. The germline V gene encodes CDR1 SGHVS and CDR2 FQNEAQ. CDR3 size: 16 residues. Trimming removed 3 bases from V and 6 bases from J; junction bases left unmatched: 10.

The chain is built from TRBV7-9 and TRBJ2-5; TRBD2 agrees at 12 bases. The CDR3 sequence is 15 residues long. With V trimmed by 5 bases and J by 3 bases, 4 bases remained unmatched. CDR1 SEHNR and CDR2 FQNEAQ come from the germline V gene (reference sequence). CDR3 loop: CASSEWTSGKETQYF. The CDR3 bases are TGTGCCAGCAGCGAGTGGACTAGCGGGAAAGAGACCCAGTACTTC.

This clonotype occurred a few times. This chain connects TRBV9 to TRBJ2-7, with 7 nucleotides matching TRBD1. The CDR3 runs to 14 residues. V shed 0 bases, J shed 7 bases, and the junction held 7 bases outside the gene matches. Germline CDR1 is SGDLS and CDR2 is YYNGEE. CDR3 protein: CASSVDGAGGEQYF. The CDR3 nucleotides are TGTGCCAGCAGCGTAGATGGGGCAGGGGGTGAGCAGTACTTC.

The chain uses TRBV7-6 and TRBJ2-3; 7 nucleotides match TRBD1. The J segment lost 2 bases and the V segment lost 5 bases, leaving 7 bases of the junction unmatched. The germline gives CDR1 SGHVS, CDR2 FNYEAQ. The length of the CDR3 is 15 residues. CDR3 sequence (DNA): TGTGCCAGCAGCCGACAGGGCAGATTCACAGATACGCAGTATTTT. Amino acid sequence: CASSRQGRFTDTQYF. The full variable domain, its missing parts supplied by reference TRBV7-6 and TRBJ2-3, is GAGVSQSPRYKVTKRGQDVALRCDPISGHVSLYWYRQALGQGPEFLTYFNYEAQQDKSGLPNDRFSAERPEGSISTLTIQRTEQRDSAMYRCASSRQGRFTDTQYFGPGTRLTVL.

The chain has TRBV7-9 and TRBJ1-1, with 7 bases aligning to TRBD1. The CDR3 sequence is 16 residues long. Trimming removed 6 bases from V and 4 bases from J; junction bases left unmatched: 14. CDR1 is SEHNR and CDR2 is FQNEAQ in the germline V gene (reference sequence). DNA for the CDR3: TGTGCCAGCAGTTCGACCCCGACAGGGCTCACCACTGAAGCTTTCTTT. It translates to CASSSTPTGLTTEAFF.

V usage is TRBV5-1 and J usage is TRBJ1-2; D is possibly TRBD1 (6 bases). The CDR3 has 13 amino acids. Germline-derived CDR1 and CDR2 are SGHRS and YFSETQ. V dropped 4 bases and J dropped 3 bases, with 10 bases sitting between them. CDR3 region: CASSKDRDYGYTF. CDR3 bases: TGCGCCAGCAGCAAGGACAGAGACTATGGCTACACCTTC.